This T cell receptor (beta chain) was observed in a study of blood T cells in healthy people across ages (dated by TCRdb to the mid-2010s). Notes on the research overall: In model experiments, template switching captured about one uniquely barcoded TCR beta cDNA molecule for every two T cells. Using the same blood draw, the study looked at two additional independent replicas of 1 million unique cDNA reads for two donors, one aged 18 to 30 and the other aged 80 or older. To avoid experimental bias, donors of different ages were spread randomly across the sequencing lanes. Four age groups were formed from the donors: young (average approximately 15 years), middle-aged (approximately 40), aged (about 62) and long-lived (approximately 80). Using deep sequencing normalized with unique cDNA molecular identifiers, the study measured how TCR beta repertoire diversity changes with age. Overall study results and their limits: Because the CMV infection status of the donors was unknown, age-related changes in expanded clonotypes may potentially have been confounded. Conclusive comparison of naive and antigen-experienced compartments was prevented by the profiling of bulk unsorted PBMCs. Compared with the aged group, the long-lived group had more naive CD4+ T cells, fewer expanded clones and increased TCR diversity, suggesting age selection. Estimates of total diversity from one million sequenced T cells were regarded as lower bounds and underestimates. There was a strong correlation between observed TCR beta diversity and the percentage of naive T cells measured by flow cytometry. Observed TCR beta diversity per million T cells fell roughly linearly with age, and a significant reduction was already apparent by age around 39.

The donors were roughly 39 Caucasian individuals from Russia, aged roughly 6 to 90 years, who were systemically healthy. Approximately 9 milliliters of peripheral blood were collected from each donor into EDTA-treated Vacutainer tubes. PBMCs were isolated by Ficoll-Paque density-gradient centrifugation, with at least 7 million obtained per sample. Trizol reagent was used to extract total RNA from PBMCs, with at least 6 micrograms per sample. For every donor, an aliquot of PBMCs went through flow cytometry to measure the percentages of naive CD45RAhigh/CD27high T cells. Regarding this clonotype: Its antigen target is currently unknown. It has no much larger one-base neighbor in the sample; base qualities were not kept.

The method was 5' RACE. Sequencing used an Illumina HiSeq 2500. A second about 7 to 12 cycle PCR used a sample-barcoded 5' primer and a J-beta primer mix. A unique molecular identifier was introduced onto each TCR beta cDNA molecule by a template-switch 5' adaptor carrying 12 random nucleotides. At least 2.5 million CDR3-containing paired-end reads were obtained from each sample. All of the RNA was converted into first-strand cDNA using the Mint cDNA synthesis kit, with a TRBC-specific oligonucleotide serving as the primer. After uracil-DNA glycosylase treatment, a first 18-cycle PCR used universal primers M1SS and BC2_uni_R on all cDNA. Under the source paper's analysis protocol: For normalization, 1 million high-quality reads, each with a distinct molecular identifier, were randomly selected from each sample. Reads sharing molecular identifiers were discarded rather than binned into consensus sequences. CDR3 identification, clonotype clustering and error correction used MiTCR with a Q25 quality threshold and the strictest error-elimination algorithm. A nonparametric unseen species model with Euler transformation was used to estimate a lower bound on total TCR beta diversity. The raw public reads went through TCRdb reprocessing: fastp at Q25, MiXCR clone calling, in-frame beta chains kept. Each entry is one CDR3 protein sequence, shown with its most common DNA and genes. It is TCRdb's table, rather than the study itself, that gives the V and J calls and clone size. This sample lists about 1.7 million distinct CDR3 sequences; 25% to 30% were detected once. Approximately 7.7% of the sample rests with the top ten.

Material: blood. The sequence was obtained from a woman aged 25 to 39 in good health.

The DNA is TGTGCCAGCAGCCGGGGACAGGCCGTCTACGAGCAGTACTTC. This translates into CASSRGQAVYEQYF. The chain is assembled from TRBV14 and TRBJ2-7, with 8 middle bases fitting TRBD1. The germline V gene specifies SGHDN as CDR1 and FVKESK as CDR2. Compared with germline, V lacks 4 bases and J lacks 3 bases; bases without a gene match: 5. Measured from the cysteine to the phenylalanine, the CDR3 is 14 residues long. The sequence is cut down to CDR3 DNA, 42 bases in frame from base 1.